This TCR beta chain originates from a study of T cells after yellow fever vaccination. Study-level findings and limits: Detected again after the booster were most primary-vaccination clones, at about 96% CD4 and around 91% CD8.

This clonotype was counted many times. The antigen is unknown. The TCR cDNA carried a universal primer site and UMIs from 5'RACE template switching. From the 5' RACE reads, TCRdb called clonotypes with MiXCR, one entry per CDR3 protein. The data show more than 250,000 distinct CDR3 sequences, 6.5% to 8.5% seen once. J gave up 4 bases and V 3 bases, and 4 bases lay outside the gene matches. This CDR3 has 14 residues. This rearrangement joins TRBV12-3 or TRBV12-4 to TRBJ1-2; TRBD1 aligns across 8 bases. The origin of this receptor is a man younger than 35 who received the YFV17D yellow fever vaccine. Here the sequenced sample was PBMCs, taken about 41 days after the first yellow fever vaccination. The CDR3 bases are TGTGCCAGCAGTTTGGCCCAGGGGGCCTATGGCTACACCTTC. This encodes CASSLAQGAYGYTF.